The TCR beta chain under discussion was sequenced for a study of cytomegalovirus exposure and HLA in healthy donors. A multiplex PCR was run with 60 Vbeta primers and 13 Jbeta primers. Here immunoSEQ multiplex PCR was the method, and the copy in TCRdb shows in-frame clones only, minus some. The data show about 150,000 clones, 55% to 70% seen once. There are 15 residues in the CDR3. Germline V gene data show CDR1 as LNHNV and CDR2 as YYDKDF (reference sequence). V shed 2 bases, J shed 3 bases, and the junction held 6 bases outside the gene matches. Material for sequencing was PBMCs. The chain combines TRBV15 with TRBJ2-7; 8 bases map to TRBD2. The TCR was taken from a woman in her fifties or sixties in good health and CMV-seropositive. The CDR3 reads CATSRKAGTSYEQYF. Written as DNA, the CDR3 is TGTGCCACCAGCAGAAAGGCCGGGACTAGCTACGAGCAGTACTTC.